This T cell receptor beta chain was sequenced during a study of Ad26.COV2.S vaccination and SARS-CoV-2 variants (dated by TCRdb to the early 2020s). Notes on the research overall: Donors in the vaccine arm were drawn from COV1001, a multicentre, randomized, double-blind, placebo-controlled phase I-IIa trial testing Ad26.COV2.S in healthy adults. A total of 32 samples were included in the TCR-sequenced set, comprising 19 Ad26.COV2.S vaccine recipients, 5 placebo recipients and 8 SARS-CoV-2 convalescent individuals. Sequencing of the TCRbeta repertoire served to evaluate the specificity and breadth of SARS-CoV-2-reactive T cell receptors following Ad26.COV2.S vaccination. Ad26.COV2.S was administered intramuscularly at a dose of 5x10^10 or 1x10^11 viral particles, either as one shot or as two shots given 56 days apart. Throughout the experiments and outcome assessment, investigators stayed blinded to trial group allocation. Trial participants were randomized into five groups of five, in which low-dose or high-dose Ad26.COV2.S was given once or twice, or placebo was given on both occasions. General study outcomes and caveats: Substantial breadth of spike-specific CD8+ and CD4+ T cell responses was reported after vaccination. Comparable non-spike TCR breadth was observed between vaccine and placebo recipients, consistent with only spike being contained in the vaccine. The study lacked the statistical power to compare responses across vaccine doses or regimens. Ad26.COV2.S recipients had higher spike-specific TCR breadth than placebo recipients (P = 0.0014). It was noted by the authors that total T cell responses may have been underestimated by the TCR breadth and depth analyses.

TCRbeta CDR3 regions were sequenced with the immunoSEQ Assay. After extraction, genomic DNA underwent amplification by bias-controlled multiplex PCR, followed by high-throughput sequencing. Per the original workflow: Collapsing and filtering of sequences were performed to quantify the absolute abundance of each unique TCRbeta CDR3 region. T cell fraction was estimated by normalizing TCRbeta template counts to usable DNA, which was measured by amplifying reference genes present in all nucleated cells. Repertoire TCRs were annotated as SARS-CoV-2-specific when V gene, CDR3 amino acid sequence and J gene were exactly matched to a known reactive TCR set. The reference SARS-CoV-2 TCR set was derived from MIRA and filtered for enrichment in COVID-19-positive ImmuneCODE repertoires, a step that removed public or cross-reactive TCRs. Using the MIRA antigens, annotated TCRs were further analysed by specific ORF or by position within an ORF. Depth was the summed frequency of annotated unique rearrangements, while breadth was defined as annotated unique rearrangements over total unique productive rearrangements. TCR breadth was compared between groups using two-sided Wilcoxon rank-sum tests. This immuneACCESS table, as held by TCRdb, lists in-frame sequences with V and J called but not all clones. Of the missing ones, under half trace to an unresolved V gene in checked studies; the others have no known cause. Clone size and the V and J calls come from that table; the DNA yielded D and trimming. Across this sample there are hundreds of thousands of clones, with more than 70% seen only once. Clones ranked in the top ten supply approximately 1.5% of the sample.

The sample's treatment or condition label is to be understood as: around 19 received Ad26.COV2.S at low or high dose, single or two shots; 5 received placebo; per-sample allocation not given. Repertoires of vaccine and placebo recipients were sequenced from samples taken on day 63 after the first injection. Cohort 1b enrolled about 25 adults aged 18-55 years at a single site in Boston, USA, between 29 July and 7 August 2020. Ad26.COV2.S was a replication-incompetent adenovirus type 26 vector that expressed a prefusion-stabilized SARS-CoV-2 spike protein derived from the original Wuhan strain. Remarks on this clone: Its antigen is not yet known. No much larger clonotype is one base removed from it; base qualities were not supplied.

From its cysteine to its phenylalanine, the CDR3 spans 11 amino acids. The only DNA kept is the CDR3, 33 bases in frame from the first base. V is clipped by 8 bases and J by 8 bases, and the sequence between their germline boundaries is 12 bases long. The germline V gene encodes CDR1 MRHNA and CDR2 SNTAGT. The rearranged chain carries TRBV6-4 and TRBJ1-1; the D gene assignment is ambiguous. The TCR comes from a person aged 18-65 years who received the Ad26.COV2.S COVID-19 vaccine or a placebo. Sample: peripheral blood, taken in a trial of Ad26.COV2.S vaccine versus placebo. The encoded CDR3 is CASRRAGEAFF. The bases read TGTGCCAGCCGTAGGGCCGGAGAAGCTTTCTTT.